This section outlines one TCR beta chain sequence together with its context. Its antigen remains unidentified. No much larger clonotype is one base removed from it; base qualities were not supplied. This sample was sequenced with an Illumina HiSeq 1500. TCRdb reran the public reads through fastp at Q25 and MiXCR, keeping productive beta chains. Rows matching on CDR3 protein sequence are summarized as one entry with the most common DNA and genes. In all, the sample holds 900,000 to 950,000 distinct CDR3 sequences, and 31% of those were seen once. The ten largest make up over 10% of the sample. This sample's treatment or condition label indicates: in vitro stimulation with specific CMV peptide epitopes to enrich CMV-specific T cells. This specimen comes from a study of T cell repertoires in cytomegalovirus infection (dated by TCRdb to between 2019 and 2020). Describing the broader study: Alongside well-studied HLA-B-restricted epitopes, the peptide stimulations were aimed at recently identified HLA-C-restricted CMV epitopes, whose presentation resists viral immunomodulation. Donor HLA type was relevant to the analysis, as public TCR beta signatures indicated carriage of CMV infection together with the matching HLA type.

Looking up the germline V gene (reference sequence) yields CDR1 LNHDA and CDR2 SQIVND. From the cysteine through the phenylalanine, the CDR3 covers 15 amino acids. The DNA shown is the 45-base CDR3, in frame from base 1. V is cut back by 5 bases and J by 0 bases, with 6 bases in the junction unmatched. Study-wide conclusions, independent of this receptor: In both this cohort and an independent roughly 330-donor cohort, the cumulative frequency of public TCR beta family members distinguished carriers of CMV infection plus the relevant HLA type. In the ex vivo response, HLA-C-restricted CMV-specific TCR beta clonotypes were dominant, and in two of eight donors the single most frequent clonotype came from this HLA-C-restricted group.

The sequence links TRBV19 to TRBJ1-1; 7 junctional bases match TRBD1. The TCR originated in a human donor in good health (CMV status not recorded). Some clones in this sample may be carry-over from other donors' samples. Sequenced material: cultured CD8+ T cells from PBMCs, taken from culture after CMV antigen stimulation. CDR3 loop: CASSYRGLVNTEAFF. The nucleotides read TGTGCCAGTAGTTACAGGGGATTGGTGAACACTGAAGCTTTCTTT.